These 12 T cell receptor beta chains were all obtained from the same sample, sequenced in a study of blood T cell repertoires in COVID-19 (dated by TCRdb to the early 2020s). Library preparation was by the immunoSEQ multiplex PCR assay. Held by TCRdb, this immuneACCESS table contains in-frame sequences only and omits some clones. Under half of the omission traces to an unresolved V gene where checked; the cause of the rest is unknown. The sample table contains some 140,000 clones; only one count was recorded for around 80% of them. The top ten constitute 2.4% of the sample. The specimen sequenced was PBMCs or T cells enriched from blood (not recorded which). These receptors originate from a man aged 35-49 years with acute COVID-19.

The gene calls are TRBV3-1 (or the pseudogene TRBV3-2) and TRBJ2-1; 11 nucleotides agree with TRBD1. The V gene end was trimmed by 3 bases and the J gene end by 8 bases; junction bases not matched to a gene: 9. Per the germline V gene, CDR1 is LGHDT and CDR2 is YNNKEL (reference sequence). The CDR3 covers 16 residues. The CDR3 DNA reads as TGTGCCAGCAGCCACCCGGACAGGGGGCGAGTCTATGAGCAGTTCTTC. This sequence encodes CASSHPDRGRVYEQFF.

The rearrangement joins TRBV18 to TRBJ2-7, with 10 bases lining up with TRBD2. The V gene's germline CDR1 is KGHSH and CDR2 LQKENI. There are 15 residues in the CDR3. J gave up 3 bases and V 2 bases, and 4 bases lay outside the gene matches. The CDR3 DNA sequence: TGTGCCAGCTCACCAAATAGCGGGAGGTACTACGAGCAGTACTTC. Its translation is CASSPNSGRYYEQYF.

In its sample, this clone was seen a few times. V and J are TRBV29-1 and TRBJ2-7; D is unclear. CDR3 length: 14 residues. V was clipped by 6 bases and J by 0 bases, with 15 bases between them. CDR1 is SQVTM and CDR2 is ANQGSEA in the germline V gene. As DNA, the CDR3 is TGCAGCGTCGACCCGGGTGAGCCCTCCTACGAGCAGTACTTC. This encodes CSVDPGEPSYEQYF.

This chain uses TRBV10-3 with TRBJ2-2; D not certain. Germline lookup yields CDR1 ENHRY and CDR2 SYGVKD. Trimming took off 0 bases at V and 8 bases at J, with 7 bases between the two ends. The CDR3 has 13 amino acids. CDR3 in amino acids: CAISESERGELFF. As DNA, the CDR3 is TGTGCCATCAGTGAGTCGGAGAGGGGGGAGCTGTTTTTT.

The chain couples TRBV6-5 to TRBJ2-7; D is perhaps TRBD1 (5 bases). The CDR3 spans 15 residues. The ends were cut back, 0 bases at V and 6 bases at J, with 15 bases in the middle. The V gene's germline CDR1 is MNHEY and CDR2 SVGAGI. The CDR3 reads CASSYSGQGTLEQYF. CDR3 DNA: TGTGCCAGCAGTTACTCGGGGCAGGGAACCCTCGAGCAGTACTTC.

The CDR3 coding sequence is TGTGCCAGCAGTTCGGTGAGGCCCCAGCATTTT. Translating gives CASSSVRPQHF. The chain is built from TRBV28 and TRBJ1-5, with unresolved D. The germline V gene has CDR1 MDHEN and CDR2 SYDVKM. This CDR3 spans 11 amino acids. Trimming took 4 bases from V and 9 from J, leaving 7 bases between them.

V and J are TRBV4-2 and TRBJ2-1; TRBD2 is a possible D gene (6 bases). The germline CDR1 and CDR2 sequences are LGHNA and YNFKEQ. V was cut by 2 bases and J by 7 bases, with 9 bases left in between. The CDR3 totals 13 residues. The CDR3 DNA is TGTGCCAGCAGCCAAATGGGAGGAAATGAGCAGTTCTTC. Amino acids: CASSQMGGNEQFF.

The chain couples TRBV25-1 to TRBJ2-1; 10 positions match TRBD1. Unmatched junction bases numbered 1, after V lost 2 bases and J lost 12 bases. This CDR3 is built from 12 residues. Per the germline V gene, CDR1 is MGHDK and CDR2 is SYGVNS. CDR3 DNA: TGTGCCAGCAGTGAAAGGGACAGGGGGCAGTTCTTC. It translates to CASSERDRGQFF.

This clone has only a few counts. This sequence joins TRBV12-3 or TRBV12-4 and TRBJ1-2; 8 bases are shared with TRBD1. V lost 7 bases and J lost 8; bases outside the gene matches: 6. This CDR3 comprises 12 residues. The CDR3 spells CASTRTGKGYTF. The CDR3 DNA reads as TGTGCCAGCACCCGGACAGGGAAAGGCTACACCTTC.

J is TRBJ1-1 and V is TRBV6-5; D is unresolved. This CDR3 comprises 13 residues. Germline CDR1 MNHEY, CDR2 SVGAGI. V dropped 4 bases and J dropped 1 base, with 7 bases sitting between them. The CDR3 here is CASSFTANTEAFF. DNA for the CDR3: TGTGCCAGCAGTTTTACAGCGAACACTGAAGCTTTCTTT.

The J gene is TRBJ1-2, the V gene TRBV7-8; perhaps TRBD1 as D (6 bases). This CDR3 comprises 12 residues. The V gene lost 5 bases and the J gene lost 7 bases, with 11 bases spanning the gap. Germline assignment: CDR1 SGHVS and CDR2 FQNEAQ. The CDR3 here is CASSPQGFGYTF. As DNA, the CDR3 is TGTGCCAGCAGCCCCCAGGGGTTTGGCTACACCTTC.

The DNA for the CDR3 is TGCGCCAGCGGGCAGGGGTGGTCCTACAATGAGCAGTTCTTC. It yields the protein CASGQGWSYNEQFF. The chain couples TRBV10-2 to TRBJ2-1, with a weak D call TRBD1 (6 bases). This CDR3 is 14 amino acids long. The germline V and J ends were trimmed by 8 bases and 1 base, with 12 bases remaining between them. Germline V lookup: CDR1 WSHSY, CDR2 SAAADI.